This T cell receptor (beta chain) was retrieved from a study of PD-L1 blockade in urothelial cancer. For the study at large: At 3 weeks (second dose) and 6 weeks after starting treatment, blood was analyzed.

The protocol was immunoSEQ multiplex PCR, while the TCRdb copy is restricted to in-frame clones and leaves out a portion. The sample contains 70,000 or so clones, approximately 91% of which appear only once. Locally advanced or metastatic urothelial carcinoma was present in patients. The CDR3 runs to 13 residues. V lost 6 bases to trimming and J lost 5 bases, with 14 bases between them. CDR1 and CDR2 (germline): LGHNT, FRNRAP. The TCR was taken from a man aged 60-69 years with urothelial cancer. The material was PBMCs, obtained around atezolizumab (anti-PD-L1) treatment. The chain joins TRBV12-5 to TRBJ2-7; tentative D call: TRBD1 (6 bases). The CDR3 DNA reads as TGTGCTAGTGGCACGAACAGGGTGCACGAGCAGTACTTC. Translating it yields CASGTNRVHEQYF.